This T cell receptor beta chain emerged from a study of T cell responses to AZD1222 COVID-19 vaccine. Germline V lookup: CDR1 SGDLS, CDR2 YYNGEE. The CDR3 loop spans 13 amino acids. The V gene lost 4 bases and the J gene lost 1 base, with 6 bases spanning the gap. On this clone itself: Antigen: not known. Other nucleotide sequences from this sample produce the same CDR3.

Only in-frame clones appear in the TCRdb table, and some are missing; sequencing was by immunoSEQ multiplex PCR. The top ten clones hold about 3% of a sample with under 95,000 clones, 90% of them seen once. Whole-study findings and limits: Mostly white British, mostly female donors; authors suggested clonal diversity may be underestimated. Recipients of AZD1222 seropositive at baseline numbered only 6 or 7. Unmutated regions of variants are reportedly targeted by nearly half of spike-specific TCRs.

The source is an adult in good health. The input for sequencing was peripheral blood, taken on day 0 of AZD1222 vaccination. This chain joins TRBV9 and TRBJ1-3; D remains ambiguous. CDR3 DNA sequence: TGTGCCAGCAGCCGGGGATCTGGAAACACCATATATTTT. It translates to CASSRGSGNTIYF.